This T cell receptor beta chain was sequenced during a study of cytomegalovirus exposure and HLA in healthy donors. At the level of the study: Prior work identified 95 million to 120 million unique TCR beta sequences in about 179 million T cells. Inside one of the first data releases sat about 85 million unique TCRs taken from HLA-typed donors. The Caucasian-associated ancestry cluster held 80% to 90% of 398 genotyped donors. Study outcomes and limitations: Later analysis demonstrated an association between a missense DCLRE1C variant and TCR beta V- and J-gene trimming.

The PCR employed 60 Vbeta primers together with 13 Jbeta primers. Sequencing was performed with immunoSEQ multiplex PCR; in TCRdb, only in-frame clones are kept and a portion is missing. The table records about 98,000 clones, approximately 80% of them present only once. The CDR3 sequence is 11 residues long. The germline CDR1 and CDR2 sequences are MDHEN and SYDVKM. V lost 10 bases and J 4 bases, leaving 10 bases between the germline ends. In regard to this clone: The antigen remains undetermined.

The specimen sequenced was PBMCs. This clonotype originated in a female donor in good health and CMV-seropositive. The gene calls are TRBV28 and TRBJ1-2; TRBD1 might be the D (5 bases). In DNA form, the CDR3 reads TGTGCCATTTTAGGGGTCTATGGCTACACCTTC. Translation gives CAILGVYGYTF.